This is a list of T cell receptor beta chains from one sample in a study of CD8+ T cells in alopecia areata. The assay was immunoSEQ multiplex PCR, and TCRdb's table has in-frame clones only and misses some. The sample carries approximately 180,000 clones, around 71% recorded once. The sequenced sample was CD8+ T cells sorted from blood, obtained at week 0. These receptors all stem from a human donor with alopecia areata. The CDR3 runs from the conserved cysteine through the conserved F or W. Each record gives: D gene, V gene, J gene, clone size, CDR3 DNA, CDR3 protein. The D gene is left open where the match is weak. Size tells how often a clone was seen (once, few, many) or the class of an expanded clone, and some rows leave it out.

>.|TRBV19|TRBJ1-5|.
TGTGCCAGTCGGATAGGAGGAAATCAGCCCCAGCATTTT
CASRIGGNQPQHF
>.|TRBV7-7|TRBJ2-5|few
TGTGCTAGCAGCTTAGGTGACGGGGCAGGAGAGACCCAGTACTTC
CASSLGDGAGETQYF
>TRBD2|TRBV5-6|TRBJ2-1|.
TGTGCCAGCAGCCCCCTGGGTAGCGGGGGATACAATGAGCAGTTCTTC
CASSPLGSGGYNEQFF
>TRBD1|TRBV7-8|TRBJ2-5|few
TGTGCCAGCAGCTCTCCGGGGGACAGGCAAGAGACCCAGTACTTC
CASSSPGDRQETQYF
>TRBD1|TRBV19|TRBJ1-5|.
TGTGCCAGTAGTATAGGACAGGGGAGGGATCAGCCCCAGCATTTT
CASSIGQGRDQPQHF
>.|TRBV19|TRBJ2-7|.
TGTGCCAGTAGTATAGAGGGCAGAACCTACGAGCAGTACTTC
CASSIEGRTYEQYF
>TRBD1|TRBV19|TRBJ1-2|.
TGTGCCAGTAGTCTCAGGACAGGGTATGGCTACACCTTC
CASSLRTGYGYTF
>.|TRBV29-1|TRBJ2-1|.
TGCAGCGTTGTTCCCCAACTCCGGGCCTACAATGAGCAGTTCTTC
CSVVPQLRAYNEQFF
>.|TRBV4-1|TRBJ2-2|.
TGCGCCAGCAGCTCTGAGAGCGCATGGTTAGAGGACACCGGGGAGCTGTTTTTT
CASSSESAWLEDTGELFF
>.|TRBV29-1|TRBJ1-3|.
TGCAGCGTTGACGCTGGAAACACCATATATTTT
CSVDAGNTIYF
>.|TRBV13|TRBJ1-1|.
TGTGCCAGCAGCTTATCGCGGCAGGATGAAGCTTTCTTT
CASSLSRQDEAFF
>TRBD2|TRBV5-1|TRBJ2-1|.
TGCGCCAGCAGCTTGGCTAGCGGGGGGGCCTCGAATGAGCAGTTCTTC
CASSLASGGASNEQFF
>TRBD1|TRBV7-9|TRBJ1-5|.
TGTGCCAGCAGCCTTGGGACAGAGAATCAGCCCCAGCATTTT
CASSLGTENQPQHF
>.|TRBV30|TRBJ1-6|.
TGTGCCTGGAGTAGGCCGGGACCAACCAATTCACCCCTCCACTTT
CAWSRPGPTNSPLHF
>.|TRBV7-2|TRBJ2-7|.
TGTGCCAGCAGCTTCTTGGGGGGACGCTTCGAGCAGTACTTC
CASSFLGGRFEQYF
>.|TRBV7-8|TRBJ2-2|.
TGTGCCAGCAGCTCCAGAACGGGACAGAACACCGGGGAGCTGTTTTTT
CASSSRTGQNTGELFF
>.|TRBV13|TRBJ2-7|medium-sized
TGTGCCAGCAGTCCAGGCTCGGGCTACGAGCAGTACTTC
CASSPGSGYEQYF
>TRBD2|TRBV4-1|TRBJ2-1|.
TGCGCCAGCAGCCCTGTACCGGGACTAGCCGCCTTTGAGCAGTTCTTC
CASSPVPGLAAFEQFF
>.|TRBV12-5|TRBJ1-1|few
TGTGCTAGTGGTTTCGACCTACAGCGTAACACTGAAGCTTTCTTT
CASGFDLQRNTEAFF
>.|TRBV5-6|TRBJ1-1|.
TGTGCCAGCAGCTTGGAATTGGCTAGAAACACTGAAGCTTTCTTT
CASSLELARNTEAFF
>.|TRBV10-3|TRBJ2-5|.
TGTGCCATCAGTGAGTCGATTTCCCCCGGGGAGACCCAGTACTTC
CAISESISPGETQYF
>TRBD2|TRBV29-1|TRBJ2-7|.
TGCAGCGTTGGCAGCGGGACCTACGAGCAGTACTTC
CSVGSGTYEQYF
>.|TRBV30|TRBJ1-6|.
TGTGCCTGGAGTAACAGCTATAATTCACCCCTCCACTTT
CAWSNSYNSPLHF
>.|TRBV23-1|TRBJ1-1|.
TGCGCCAGCAGTCAACCTCCGAGGAAAATGAACACTGAAGCTTTCTTT
CASSQPPRKMNTEAFF
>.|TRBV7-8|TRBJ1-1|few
TGTGCCAGCAGCGTAAGGGGGTTCCCGTTGAACACTGAAGCTTTCTTT
CASSVRGFPLNTEAFF
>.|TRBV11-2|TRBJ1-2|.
TGTGCCAGCAGCTTAGGGTACAGTGGCTACACCTTC
CASSLGYSGYTF
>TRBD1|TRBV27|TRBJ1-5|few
TGTGCCAGCAGTTTATCGAACAACAGGGGAGGTCAGCCCCAGCATTTT
CASSLSNNRGGQPQHF
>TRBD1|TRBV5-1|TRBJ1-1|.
TGCGCCAGCAGTTCGGACAGGGGAGCTTTCTTT
CASSSDRGAFF
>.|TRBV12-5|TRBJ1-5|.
TGTGCTAGTGGTTTGGCGCCGGATCAGCCCCAGCATTTT
CASGLAPDQPQHF
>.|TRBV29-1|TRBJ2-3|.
TGCAGCGTTGAATTAAGGTCCAACACAGATACGCAGTATTTT
CSVELRSNTDTQYF
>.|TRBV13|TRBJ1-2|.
TGTGCCAGCAGCTTATATCTTCGTGGCTACACCTTC
CASSLYLRGYTF
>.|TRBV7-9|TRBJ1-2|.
TGTGCCAGCAGCCAACTTACCGGGCCCCGAGGCTACACCTTC
CASSQLTGPRGYTF
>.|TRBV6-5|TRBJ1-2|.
TGTGCCAGCAGCCTAGTAGAAAGGGATGGCTACACCTTC
CASSLVERDGYTF
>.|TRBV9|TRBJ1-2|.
TGTGCCAGCAGCGGGACAACGAGCACCTTC
CASSGTTSTF
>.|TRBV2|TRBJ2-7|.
TGTGCCAGCAGCGCGGGACAGATGAACTACGAGCAGTACTTC
CASSAGQMNYEQYF
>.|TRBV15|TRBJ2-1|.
TGTGCCACCAGCGAACGACAGTACAATGAGCAGTTCTTC
CATSERQYNEQFF
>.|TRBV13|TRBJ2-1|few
TGTGCCAGCAGCGCCGGCAGGGGGGTTTCAGATGAGCAGTTCTTC
CASSAGRGVSDEQFF